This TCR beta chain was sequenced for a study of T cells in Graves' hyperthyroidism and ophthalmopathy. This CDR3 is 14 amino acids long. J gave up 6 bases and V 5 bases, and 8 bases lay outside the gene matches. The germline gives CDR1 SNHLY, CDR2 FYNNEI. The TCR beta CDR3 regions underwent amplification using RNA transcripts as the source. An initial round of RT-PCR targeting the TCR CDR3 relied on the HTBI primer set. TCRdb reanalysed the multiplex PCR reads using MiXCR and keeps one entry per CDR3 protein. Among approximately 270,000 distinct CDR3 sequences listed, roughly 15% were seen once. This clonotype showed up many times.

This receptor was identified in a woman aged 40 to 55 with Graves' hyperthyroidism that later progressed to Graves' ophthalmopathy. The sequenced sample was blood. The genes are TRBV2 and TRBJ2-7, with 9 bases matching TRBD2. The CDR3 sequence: CASSLAGALSEQYF. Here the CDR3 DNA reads TGTGCCAGCAGTTTAGCGGGAGCGTTGTCCGAGCAGTACTTC.